The next 5 T cell receptor beta chains were all read from a single sample in a study of human T cells and chemical hapten exposure. Via MiXCR, TCRdb re-called the RACE reads, giving one row per CDR3 protein. The sample includes roughly 38,000 distinct CDR3 sequences, 7.6% of them seen just once. Time point indicated: pre-sensitization, week 0. Documented treatment: therapeutic diphenylcyclopropenone sensitization with weekly scalp DPC. The sequencing used whole blood, collected in connection with sensitization to the hapten diphenylcyclopropenone (DPC). The origin of the receptors is a woman in her fifties or sixties with alopecia areata. Some clones in this sample may be carry-over from other donors' samples.

This clonotype occurred many times. The rearrangement links TRBV20-1 to TRBJ2-1, with D perhaps matching TRBD2 (6 bases). Trimming cost V 5 bases and J 4 bases, with 15 bases left between them. This CDR3 region has 14 residues. Germline CDR1 and CDR2: DFQATT and SNEGSKA (reference sequence). Written as DNA, the CDR3 is TGCAGTGCTTCCCCAGGCGGGGCTTACAATGAGCAGTTCTTC. Protein: CSASPGGAYNEQFF.

The table lists this clonotype with many counts. The V call is TRBV6-6, the J call TRBJ1-5, with 7 bases lining up with TRBD1. The CDR3 length is 15 residues. Germline CDR1 and CDR2: MNHNY and SVGAGI (reference sequence). J gave up 0 bases and V 5 bases, and 4 bases lay outside the gene matches. The CDR3 coding sequence is TGTGCCAGCAGTAGACAGGGATCTAGCAATCAGCCCCAGCATTTT. The encoded protein is CASSRQGSSNQPQHF.

This sequence joins TRBV29-1 and TRBJ2-5, with D perhaps matching TRBD1 (5 bases). The germline CDR1 and CDR2 sequences are SQVTM and ANQGSEA. CDR3 length: 10 residues. V was shortened by 7 bases and J by 11 bases, with 14 bases between the two germline ends. DNA of the CDR3: TGCAGCGCGTCCAGGGATGAGCAGTACTTC. It yields the protein CSASRDEQYF.

CDR3 region: CASSRGPDQTYEQYF. The CDR3 DNA is TGTGCCAGCAGCCGAGGCCCCGACCAAACCTACGAGCAGTACTTC. The chain recombines TRBV12-3 or TRBV12-4 with TRBJ2-7; D is unresolved. The CDR3 covers 15 residues. V shed 6 bases and J shed 2 bases, with 17 bases lying between them.

With respect to this clonotype: This may be a read error, as it is one base from a much larger clone. The chain has TRBV19 and TRBJ2-3; D might be TRBD1 or TRBD2, each matching 6 bases. The CDR3 has 13 amino acids. CDR1 is LNHDA, CDR2 SQIVND, per germline (reference sequence). In nucleotides, the CDR3 is TGTACCAGTAATGGGGGGCGCACGGATACGCAGTATTTT. It is translated as CTSNGGRTDTQYF.